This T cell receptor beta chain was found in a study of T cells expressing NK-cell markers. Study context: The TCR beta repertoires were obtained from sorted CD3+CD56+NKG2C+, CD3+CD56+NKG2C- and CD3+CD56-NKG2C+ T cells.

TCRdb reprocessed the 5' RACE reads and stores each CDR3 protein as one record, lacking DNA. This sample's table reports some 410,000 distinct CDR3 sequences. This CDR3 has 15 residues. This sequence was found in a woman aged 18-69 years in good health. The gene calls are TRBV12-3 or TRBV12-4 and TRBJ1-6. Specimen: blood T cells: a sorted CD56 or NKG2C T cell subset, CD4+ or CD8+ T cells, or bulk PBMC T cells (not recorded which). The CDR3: CASSLSVGSYSPLHF.